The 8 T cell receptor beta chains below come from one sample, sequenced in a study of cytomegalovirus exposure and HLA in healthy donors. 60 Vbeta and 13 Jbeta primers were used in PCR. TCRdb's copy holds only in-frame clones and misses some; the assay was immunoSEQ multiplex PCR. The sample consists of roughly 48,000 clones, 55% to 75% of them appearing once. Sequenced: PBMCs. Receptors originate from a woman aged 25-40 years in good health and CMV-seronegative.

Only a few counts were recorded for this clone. In DNA form, the CDR3 reads TGTGCCAGCAGCTCCGGGACAGGGATGGCCCGGGTCGCTTTCTTT. It encodes CASSSGTGMARVAFF. This sequence joins TRBV7-6 and TRBJ1-1; 9 bases line up with TRBD1. The trim removed 4 bases at V and 11 bases at J, leaving 14 bases unmatched. The CDR3 runs 15 residues. CDR1 and CDR2 (germline): SGHVS, FNYEAQ.

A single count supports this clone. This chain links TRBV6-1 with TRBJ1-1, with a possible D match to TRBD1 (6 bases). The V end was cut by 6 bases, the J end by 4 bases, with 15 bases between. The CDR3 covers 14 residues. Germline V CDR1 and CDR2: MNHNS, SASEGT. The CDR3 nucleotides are TGTGCCAGCAGCAGACAGGAACCTTTCACTGAAGCTTTCTTT. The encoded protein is CASSRQEPFTEAFF.

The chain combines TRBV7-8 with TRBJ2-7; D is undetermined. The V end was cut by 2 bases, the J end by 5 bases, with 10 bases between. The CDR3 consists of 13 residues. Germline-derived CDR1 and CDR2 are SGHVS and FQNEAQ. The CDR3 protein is CASSLIPSHEQYF. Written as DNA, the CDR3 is TGTGCCAGCAGCTTAATCCCAAGCCACGAGCAGTACTTC.

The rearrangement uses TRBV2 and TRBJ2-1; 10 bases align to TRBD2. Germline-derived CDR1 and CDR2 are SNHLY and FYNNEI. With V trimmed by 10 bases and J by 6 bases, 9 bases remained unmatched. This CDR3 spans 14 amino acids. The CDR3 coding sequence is TGTGCCACTTCCGGGACTAGCGATACCAATGAGCAGTTCTTC. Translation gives CATSGTSDTNEQFF.

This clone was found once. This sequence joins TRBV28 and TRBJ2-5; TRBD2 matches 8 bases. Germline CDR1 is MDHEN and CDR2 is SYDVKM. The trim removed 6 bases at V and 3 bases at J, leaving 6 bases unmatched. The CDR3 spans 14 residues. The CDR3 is CASRTLSGKETQYF. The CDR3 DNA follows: TGTGCCAGCAGGACTCTTAGCGGGAAAGAGACCCAGTACTTC.

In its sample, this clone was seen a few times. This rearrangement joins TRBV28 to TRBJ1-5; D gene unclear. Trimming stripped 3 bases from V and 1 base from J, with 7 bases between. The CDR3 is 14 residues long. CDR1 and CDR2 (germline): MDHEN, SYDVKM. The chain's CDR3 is CASSFSGSNQPQHF. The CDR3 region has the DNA TGTGCCAGCAGTTTTTCAGGAAGCAATCAGCCCCAGCATTTT.

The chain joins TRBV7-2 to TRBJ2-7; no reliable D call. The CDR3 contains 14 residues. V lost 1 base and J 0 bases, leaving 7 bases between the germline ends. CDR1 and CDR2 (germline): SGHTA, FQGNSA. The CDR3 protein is CASSLGISSYEQYF. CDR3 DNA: TGTGCCAGCAGCTTAGGTATTAGCTCCTACGAGCAGTACTTC.

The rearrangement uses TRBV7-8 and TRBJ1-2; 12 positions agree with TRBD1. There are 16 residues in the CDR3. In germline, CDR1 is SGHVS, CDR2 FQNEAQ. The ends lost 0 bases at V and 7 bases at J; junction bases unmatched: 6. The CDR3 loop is CASSLAGTGGASGYTF. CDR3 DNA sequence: TGTGCCAGCAGCTTAGCGGGGACAGGGGGCGCGAGTGGCTACACCTTC.